A selection of T cell receptor beta chains follows, all from one sample in a study of blood T cell repertoires in COVID-19. The repertoire was sequenced with immunoSEQ multiplex PCR; TCRdb's copy has only in-frame clones and lacks some. The top ten hold around 4.9% of the sample, which has under 200,000 clones, approximately 85% seen once. The sequenced sample consisted of peripheral blood. These receptors were obtained from a woman older than 75 with acute or convalescent COVID-19. The CDR3 runs from the conserved cysteine through the conserved F or W.

j_gene: TRBJ2-1; v_gene: TRBV2; CDR3aa: CASSEIAPNEQFF
j_gene: TRBJ1-5; v_gene: TRBV7-9; CDR3aa: CASSPGDQPQHF
j_gene: TRBJ2-3; v_gene: TRBV7-2; CDR3aa: CASSEGLAGGWDTQYF
j_gene: TRBJ1-1; v_gene: TRBV27; CDR3aa: CASSPRTGGLNTEAFF
j_gene: TRBJ2-2; v_gene: TRBV9; CDR3aa: CASSVEVRAAGELFF
j_gene: TRBJ1-2; v_gene: TRBV6-5; CDR3aa: CASRQGPGYTF
j_gene: TRBJ1-5; v_gene: TRBV19; CDR3aa: CASSIWGRGGNQPQHF
j_gene: TRBJ2-1; v_gene: TRBV19; CDR3aa: CASSSVESSYNEQFF
j_gene: TRBJ1-4; v_gene: TRBV6-5; CDR3aa: CASSLWTWGEKLFF
j_gene: TRBJ2-3; v_gene: TRBV5-1; CDR3aa: CASSYRGGGPSTDTQYF
j_gene: TRBJ1-2; v_gene: TRBV12-3/TRBV12-4; CDR3aa: CAWTTASGYTF
j_gene: TRBJ1-5; v_gene: TRBV3-1/TRBV3-2; CDR3aa: CASSRQGSQPQHF
j_gene: TRBJ1-1; v_gene: TRBV7-2; CDR3aa: CASSSQVIGEAFF
j_gene: TRBJ2-1; v_gene: TRBV27; CDR3aa: CASIPTSGSFPPYNEQFF
j_gene: TRBJ2-1; v_gene: TRBV15; CDR3aa: CATSRGGGGGSSYNEQFF
j_gene: TRBJ1-3; v_gene: TRBV30; CDR3aa: CAWSVSSGNTIYF